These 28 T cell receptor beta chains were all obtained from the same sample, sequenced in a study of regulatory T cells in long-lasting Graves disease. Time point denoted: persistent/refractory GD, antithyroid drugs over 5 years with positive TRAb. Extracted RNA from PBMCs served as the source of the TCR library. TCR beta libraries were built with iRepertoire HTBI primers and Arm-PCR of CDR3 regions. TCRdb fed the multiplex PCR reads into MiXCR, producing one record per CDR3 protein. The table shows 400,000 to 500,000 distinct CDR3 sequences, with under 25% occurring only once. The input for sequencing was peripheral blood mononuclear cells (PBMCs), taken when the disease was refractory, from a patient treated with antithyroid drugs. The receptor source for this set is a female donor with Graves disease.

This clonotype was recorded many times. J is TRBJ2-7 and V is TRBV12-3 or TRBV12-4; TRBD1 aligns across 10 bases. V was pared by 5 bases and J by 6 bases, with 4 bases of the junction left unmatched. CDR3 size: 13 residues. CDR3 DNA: TGTGCCAGCAGTACACGGACAGGGGGCGAGCAGTACTTC. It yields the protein CASSTRTGGEQYF.

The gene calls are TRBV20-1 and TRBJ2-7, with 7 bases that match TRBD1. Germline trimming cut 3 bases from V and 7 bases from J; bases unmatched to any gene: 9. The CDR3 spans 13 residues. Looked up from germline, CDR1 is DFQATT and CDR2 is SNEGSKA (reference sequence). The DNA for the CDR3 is TGCAGTGCTAGTATTTTACAGGGGCGAGAGCAGTACTTC. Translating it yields CSASILQGREQYF.

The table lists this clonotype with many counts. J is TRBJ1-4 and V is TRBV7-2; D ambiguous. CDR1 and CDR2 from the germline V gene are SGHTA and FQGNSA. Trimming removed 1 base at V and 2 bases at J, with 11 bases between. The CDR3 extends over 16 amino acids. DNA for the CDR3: TGTGCCAGCAGCTTAGATGTGGTCGGGACTAATGAAAAACTGTTTTTT. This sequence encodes CASSLDVVGTNEKLFF.

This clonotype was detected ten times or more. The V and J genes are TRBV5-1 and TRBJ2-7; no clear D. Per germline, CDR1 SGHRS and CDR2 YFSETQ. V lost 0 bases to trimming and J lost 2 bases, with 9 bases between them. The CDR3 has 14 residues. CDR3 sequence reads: CASSLDLLAYEQYF. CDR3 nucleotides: TGCGCCAGCAGCTTGGATCTCCTAGCCTACGAGCAGTACTTC.

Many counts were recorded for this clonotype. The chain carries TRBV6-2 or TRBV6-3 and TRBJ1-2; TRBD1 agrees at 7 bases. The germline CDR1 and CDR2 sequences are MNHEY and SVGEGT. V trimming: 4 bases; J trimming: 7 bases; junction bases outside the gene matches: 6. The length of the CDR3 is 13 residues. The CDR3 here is CASSSDREGGYTF. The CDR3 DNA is TGTGCCAGCAGTTCCGACAGGGAAGGTGGCTACACCTTC.

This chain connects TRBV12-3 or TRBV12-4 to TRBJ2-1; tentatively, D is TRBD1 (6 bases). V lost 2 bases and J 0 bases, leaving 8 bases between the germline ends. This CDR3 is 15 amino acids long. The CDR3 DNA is TGTGCCAGCAGTTTACAGGGGAGCTCCTACAATGAGCAGTTCTTC. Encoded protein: CASSLQGSSYNEQFF.

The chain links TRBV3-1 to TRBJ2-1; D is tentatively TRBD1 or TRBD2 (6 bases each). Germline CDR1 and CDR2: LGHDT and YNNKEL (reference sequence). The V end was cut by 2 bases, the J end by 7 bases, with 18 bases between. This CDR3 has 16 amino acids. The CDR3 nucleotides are TGTGCCAGCAGCCAAAACCCGGGGGCGCAAGGAAATGAGCAGTTCTTC. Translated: CASSQNPGAQGNEQFF.

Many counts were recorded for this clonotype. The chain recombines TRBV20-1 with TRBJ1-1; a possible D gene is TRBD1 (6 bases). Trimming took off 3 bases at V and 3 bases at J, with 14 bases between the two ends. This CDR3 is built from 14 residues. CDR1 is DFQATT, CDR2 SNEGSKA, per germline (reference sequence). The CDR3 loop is CSASAGARDTEAFF. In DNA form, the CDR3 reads TGCAGTGCTAGCGCGGGGGCGCGGGACACTGAAGCTTTCTTT.

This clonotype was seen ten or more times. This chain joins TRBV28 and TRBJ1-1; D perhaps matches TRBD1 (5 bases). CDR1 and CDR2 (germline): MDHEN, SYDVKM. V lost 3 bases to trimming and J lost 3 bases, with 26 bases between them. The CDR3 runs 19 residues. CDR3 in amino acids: CASSFHGTHRGWGDTEAFF. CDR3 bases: TGTGCCAGCAGTTTCCACGGAACCCACCGGGGCTGGGGGGACACTGAAGCTTTCTTT. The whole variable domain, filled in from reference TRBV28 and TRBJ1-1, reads DVKVTQSSRYLVKRTGEKVFLECVQDMDHENMFWYRQDPGLGLRLIYFSYDVKMKEKGDIPEGYSVSREKKERFSLILESASTNQTSMYLCASSFHGTHRGWGDTEAFFGQGTRLTVV.

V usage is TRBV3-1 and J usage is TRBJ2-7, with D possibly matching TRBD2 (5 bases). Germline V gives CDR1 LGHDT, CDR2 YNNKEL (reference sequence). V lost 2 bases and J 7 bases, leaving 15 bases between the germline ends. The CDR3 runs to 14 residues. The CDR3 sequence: CASSQSPTSGEQYF. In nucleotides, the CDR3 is TGTGCCAGCAGCCAAAGTCCCACTAGTGGGGAGCAGTACTTC.

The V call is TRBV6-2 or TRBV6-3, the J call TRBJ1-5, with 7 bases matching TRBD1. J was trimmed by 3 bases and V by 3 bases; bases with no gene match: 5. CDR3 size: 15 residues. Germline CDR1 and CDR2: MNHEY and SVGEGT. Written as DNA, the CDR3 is TGTGCCAGCAGTTATTCCGGACAGGTCAATCAGCCCCAGCATTTT. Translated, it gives CASSYSGQVNQPQHF.

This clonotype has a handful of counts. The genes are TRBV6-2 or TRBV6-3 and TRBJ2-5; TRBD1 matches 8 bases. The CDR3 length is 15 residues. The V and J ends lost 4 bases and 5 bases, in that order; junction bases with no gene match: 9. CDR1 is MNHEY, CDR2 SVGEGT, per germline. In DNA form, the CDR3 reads TGTGCCAGCAGTTTAAACCGGGACAGGAGGGAGACCCAGTACTTC. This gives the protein CASSLNRDRRETQYF.

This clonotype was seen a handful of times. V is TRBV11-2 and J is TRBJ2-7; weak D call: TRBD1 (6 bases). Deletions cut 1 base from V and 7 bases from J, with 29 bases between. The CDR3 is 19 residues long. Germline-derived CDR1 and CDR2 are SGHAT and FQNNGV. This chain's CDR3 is CASSLGLVVPGVRGREQYF. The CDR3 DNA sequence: TGTGCCAGCAGCTTAGGGTTAGTGGTGCCCGGTGTCAGGGGAAGGGAGCAGTACTTC.

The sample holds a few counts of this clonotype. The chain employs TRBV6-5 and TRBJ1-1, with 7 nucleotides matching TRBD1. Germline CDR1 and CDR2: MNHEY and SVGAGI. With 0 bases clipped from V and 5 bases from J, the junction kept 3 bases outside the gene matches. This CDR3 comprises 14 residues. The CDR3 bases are TGTGCCAGCAGTTACTCCCAGGGGGGGACTGAAGCTTTCTTT. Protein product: CASSYSQGGTEAFF.

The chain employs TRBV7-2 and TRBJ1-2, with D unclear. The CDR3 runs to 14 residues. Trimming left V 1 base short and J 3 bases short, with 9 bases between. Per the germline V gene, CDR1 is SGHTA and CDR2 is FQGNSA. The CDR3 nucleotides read TGTGCCAGCAGCTTAGATCCGGGAGACTATGGCTACACCTTC. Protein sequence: CASSLDPGDYGYTF.

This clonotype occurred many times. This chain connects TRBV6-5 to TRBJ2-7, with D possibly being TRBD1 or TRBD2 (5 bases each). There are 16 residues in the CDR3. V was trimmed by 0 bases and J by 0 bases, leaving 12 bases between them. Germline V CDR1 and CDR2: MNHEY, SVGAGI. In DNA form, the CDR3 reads TGTGCCAGCAGTTACTCGCGGGCTGGGGGCTCCTACGAGCAGTACTTC. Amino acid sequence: CASSYSRAGGSYEQYF.

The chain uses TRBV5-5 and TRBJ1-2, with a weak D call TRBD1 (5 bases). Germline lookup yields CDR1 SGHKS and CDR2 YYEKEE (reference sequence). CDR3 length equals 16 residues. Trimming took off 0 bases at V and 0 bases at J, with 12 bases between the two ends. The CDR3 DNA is TGTGCCAGCAGCTTGGTCGGGCAGACAGCTAACTATGGCTACACCTTC. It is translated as CASSLVGQTANYGYTF.

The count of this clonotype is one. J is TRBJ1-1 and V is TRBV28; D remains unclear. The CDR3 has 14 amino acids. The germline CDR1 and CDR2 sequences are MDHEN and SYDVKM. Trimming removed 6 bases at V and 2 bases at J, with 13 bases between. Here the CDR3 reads CASRVRLSNTEAFF. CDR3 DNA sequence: TGTGCCAGCAGGGTACGGCTTAGTAACACTGAAGCTTTCTTT.

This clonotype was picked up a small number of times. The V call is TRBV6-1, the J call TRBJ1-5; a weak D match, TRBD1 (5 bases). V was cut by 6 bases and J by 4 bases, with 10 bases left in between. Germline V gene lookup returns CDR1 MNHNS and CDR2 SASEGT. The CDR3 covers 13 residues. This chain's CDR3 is CASRIGANQPQHF. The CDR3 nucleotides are TGTGCCAGCAGGATAGGGGCTAATCAGCCCCAGCATTTT.

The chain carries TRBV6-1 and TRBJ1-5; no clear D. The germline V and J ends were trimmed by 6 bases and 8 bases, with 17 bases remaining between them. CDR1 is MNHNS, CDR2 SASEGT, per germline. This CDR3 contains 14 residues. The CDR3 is CASSLSGPEEPQHF. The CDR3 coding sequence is TGTGCCAGCAGCCTATCGGGCCCCGAGGAGCCCCAGCATTTT.

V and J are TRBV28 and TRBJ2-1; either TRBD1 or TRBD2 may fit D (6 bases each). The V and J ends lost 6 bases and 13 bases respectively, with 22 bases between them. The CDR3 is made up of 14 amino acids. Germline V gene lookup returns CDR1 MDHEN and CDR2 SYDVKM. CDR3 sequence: CASSPYLLQGGQFF. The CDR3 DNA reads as TGTGCCAGCAGCCCCTATCTCCTACAGGGAGGACAGTTCTTC.

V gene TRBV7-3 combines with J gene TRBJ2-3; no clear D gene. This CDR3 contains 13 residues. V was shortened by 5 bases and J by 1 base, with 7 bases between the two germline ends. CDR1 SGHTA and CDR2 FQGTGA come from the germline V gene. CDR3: CASSRTRTDTQYF. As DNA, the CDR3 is TGTGCCAGCAGCAGGACCCGCACAGATACGCAGTATTTT.

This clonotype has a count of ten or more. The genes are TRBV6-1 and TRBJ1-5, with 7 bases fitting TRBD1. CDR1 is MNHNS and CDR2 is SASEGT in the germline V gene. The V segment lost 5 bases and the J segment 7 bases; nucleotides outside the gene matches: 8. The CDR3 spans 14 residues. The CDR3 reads CASSSVDRVQPQHF. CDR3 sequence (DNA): TGTGCCAGCAGTTCCGTTGACAGGGTCCAGCCCCAGCATTTT.

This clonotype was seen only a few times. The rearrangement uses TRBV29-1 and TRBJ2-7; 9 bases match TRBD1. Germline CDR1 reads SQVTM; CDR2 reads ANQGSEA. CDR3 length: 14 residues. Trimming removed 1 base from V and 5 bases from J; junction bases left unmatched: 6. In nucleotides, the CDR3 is TGCAGCGTTGAAGTAATACAGGGGGCCGACGAGCAGTACTTC. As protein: CSVEVIQGADEQYF.

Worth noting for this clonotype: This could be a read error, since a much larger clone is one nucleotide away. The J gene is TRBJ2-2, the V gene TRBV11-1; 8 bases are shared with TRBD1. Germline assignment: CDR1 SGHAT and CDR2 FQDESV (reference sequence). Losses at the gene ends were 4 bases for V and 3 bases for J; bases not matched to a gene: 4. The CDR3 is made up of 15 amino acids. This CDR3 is CASSSGQGYTGELFF. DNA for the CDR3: TGTGCCAGCAGCTCAGGACAGGGATACACCGGGGAGCTGTTTTTT.

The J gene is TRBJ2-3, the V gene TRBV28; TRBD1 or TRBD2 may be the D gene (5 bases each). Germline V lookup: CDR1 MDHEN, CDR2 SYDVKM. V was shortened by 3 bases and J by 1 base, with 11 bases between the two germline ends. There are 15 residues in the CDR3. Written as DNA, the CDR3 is TGTGCCAGCAGTTTGGGGGTCCTTGGCACAGATACGCAGTATTTT. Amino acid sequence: CASSLGVLGTDTQYF.

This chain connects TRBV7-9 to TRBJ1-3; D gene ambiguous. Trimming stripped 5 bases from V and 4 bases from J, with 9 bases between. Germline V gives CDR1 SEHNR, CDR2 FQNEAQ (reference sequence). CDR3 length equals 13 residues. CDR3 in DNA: TGTGCCAGCAGCCTACGTCTCGGAAACACCATATATTTT. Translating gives CASSLRLGNTIYF.

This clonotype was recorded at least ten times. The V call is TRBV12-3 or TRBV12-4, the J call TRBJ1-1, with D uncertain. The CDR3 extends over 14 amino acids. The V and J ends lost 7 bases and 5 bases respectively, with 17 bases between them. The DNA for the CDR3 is TGTGCCAGCATCAGGACCCCCTTACGGACTGAAGCTTTCTTT. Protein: CASIRTPLRTEAFF.